The next 3 T cell receptor beta chains were all read from a single sample in a study of T cell changes during pregnancy in multiple sclerosis. Produced via immunoSEQ multiplex PCR; TCRdb's table is partial and in-frame only. The sample contains approximately 110,000 clones, just over 90% of which appear only once. The starting material was peripheral blood, obtained after pregnancy. These receptors were collected from a female donor with multiple sclerosis, enrolled in a pregnancy study.

V gene TRBV5-6 combines with J gene TRBJ2-2; 9 nucleotides align to TRBD2. This CDR3 comprises 16 residues. The germline V gene encodes CDR1 SGHDT and CDR2 YYEEEE. V shed 4 bases, J shed 3 bases, and the junction held 7 bases outside the gene matches. Written as DNA, the CDR3 is TGTGCCAGCAGCCCGGAGACTAGCGGCTACACCGGGGAGCTGTTTTTT. Amino acids: CASSPETSGYTGELFF. Based on the CDR3 plus reference TRBV5-6 and TRBJ2-2, the full variable domain is DAGVTQSPTHLIKTRGQQVTLRCSPKSGHDTVSWYQQALGQGPQFIFQYYEEEERQRGNFPDRFSGHQFPNYSSELNVNALLLGDSALYLCASSPETSGYTGELFFGEGSRLTVL.

The rearrangement uses TRBV7-9 and TRBJ2-7; 10 nucleotides align to TRBD1. The CDR3 sequence is 15 residues long. Per the germline V gene, CDR1 is SEHNR and CDR2 is FQNEAQ (reference sequence). V lost 5 bases and J lost 2; bases outside the gene matches: 6. The CDR3 protein is CASSVTGTGAYEQYF. CDR3 bases: TGTGCCAGCAGCGTCACCGGGACAGGGGCCTACGAGCAGTACTTC.

CDR3: CASSKTLANNNEQFF. The CDR3 nucleotides are TGCGCCAGCAGCAAGACCTTAGCGAACAACAATGAGCAGTTCTTC. This chain connects TRBV5-1 to TRBJ2-1; weak D call: TRBD2 (5 bases). The V gene's germline CDR1 is SGHRS and CDR2 YFSETQ. Trimming stripped 4 bases from V and 5 bases from J, with 16 bases between. The CDR3 runs to 15 residues.